The source of this TCR beta chain is a study of T-cell reconstitution after alpha-beta-depleted transplantation in children. The CDR3 contains 13 residues. Trimming took off 0 bases at V and 4 bases at J, with 7 bases between the two ends. Germline lookup yields CDR1 SGHRS and CDR2 YFSETQ. Unique molecular identifiers were used to barcode this TCRbeta library. Using its own MiXCR run on the PCR reads, TCRdb lists one record per CDR3 protein. The sample includes under 450,000 distinct CDR3 sequences, 10% to 15% seen only once; the top ten take 3.5% to 4.5%. This clonotype was detected only a few times.

This material consisted of PBMCs, taken from the stem cell graft. The sequence came from a human donor who donated a stem cell graft to a child with Fanconi anemia. The V and J genes are TRBV5-1 and TRBJ1-2; D gene uncertain. CDR3 region: CASSLEATYGYTF. The CDR3 DNA is TGCGCCAGCAGCTTGGAAGCCACCTATGGCTACACCTTC.